These 13 T cell receptor beta chains originate from one sample sequenced in a study of OX40 agonist ivuxolimab in advanced cancers. Using immunoSEQ multiplex PCR, the repertoire was profiled, and TCRdb retains in-frame clones only, with some absent. The sample has about 10,000 clones; over 70% are singletons. Sample: CD4+ or CD8+ T cells sorted from blood, taken in a trial of the OX40 agonist ivuxolimab. The source is an adult with an advanced solid tumor such as melanoma, head and neck, liver or kidney cancer.

This clone was detected a few times. V gene TRBV5-1 combines with J gene TRBJ2-7; 7 positions match TRBD2. This CDR3 region has 14 residues. V shed 6 bases, J shed 3 bases, and the junction held 9 bases outside the gene matches. CDR1 and CDR2 from the germline V gene are SGHRS and YFSETQ. As DNA, the CDR3 is TGCGCCAGCAAGTCAATAGCGGGCAACTACGAGCAGTACTTC. It specifies CASKSIAGNYEQYF.

This clone was counted once. The rearrangement uses TRBV7-8 and TRBJ2-1; D uncertain. Germline V CDR1 and CDR2: SGHVS, FQNEAQ. V was shortened by 1 base and J by 9 bases, with 16 bases between the two germline ends. The length of the CDR3 is 15 residues. CDR3 in DNA: TGTGCCAGCAGCTTAGGGTCCCCTAGGTCGACTGAGCAGTTCTTC. Translation gives CASSLGSPRSTEQFF. The full variable domain, completed using reference TRBV7-8 and TRBJ2-1, is GAGVSQSPRYKVAKRGQDVALRCDPISGHVSLFWYQQALGQGPEFLTYFQNEAQLDKSGLPSDRFFAERPEGSVSTLKIQRTQQEDSAVYLCASSLGSPRSTEQFFGPGTRLTVL.

The chain uses TRBV7-3 and TRBJ2-7, with D maybe TRBD2 (5 bases). The CDR3 covers 13 residues. The V gene lost 2 bases and the J gene lost 5 bases, with 10 bases spanning the gap. Germline CDR1 reads SGHTA; CDR2 reads FQGTGA. CDR3 in amino acids: CASSLESGNEQYF. Written as DNA, the CDR3 is TGTGCCAGCAGCTTAGAATCGGGGAACGAGCAGTACTTC.

As concerns this clone: It may be a read error: a sequence one base away is much more abundant. The chain is built from TRBV7-8 and TRBJ2-1; no definite D call. This CDR3 region has 14 residues. Germline CDR1 SGHVS, CDR2 FQNEAQ. CDR3 sequence: CANSSAGAYNEQFF. The CDR3 DNA reads as TGTGCCAACAGCTCCGCTGGGGCCTACAATGAGCAGTTCTTC.

A single count supports this clone. This chain joins TRBV2 and TRBJ2-5; TRBD1 is a possible D gene (6 bases). The DNA end lines up better with TRBJ2-7; the J call may be wrong. The germline gives CDR1 SNHLY, CDR2 FYNNEI. The CDR3 extends over 13 amino acids. CDR3: CASSTGTRYEQYF. CDR3 nucleotides: TGTGCCAGCAGTACCGGGACACGTTACGAGCAGTACTTC.

The chain carries TRBV23-1 and TRBJ1-4; the D is unclear. TRBV23-1 is an ORF; its function is uncertain. The CDR3 consists of 17 residues. V lost 1 base and J lost 9, with 21 bases in between. This CDR3 reads CASSQFSVMGIGKKLFF. The CDR3 nucleotides are TGCGCCAGCAGTCAATTTTCAGTAATGGGGATCGGTAAAAAACTGTTTTTT.

J is TRBJ1-2 and V is TRBV28, with D tentatively TRBD1 (5 bases). Trimming left V 5 bases short and J 9 bases short, with 22 bases between. CDR3 length: 15 residues. Germline CDR1 MDHEN, CDR2 SYDVKM. The CDR3 reads CASSPPTALSRSYTF. As DNA, the CDR3 is TGTGCCAGCAGTCCCCCGACAGCACTTAGTCGAAGCTACACCTTC.

V and J are TRBV9 and TRBJ2-3; possible D gene TRBD2, 7 bases. In germline, CDR1 is SGDLS, CDR2 YYNGEE. This CDR3 spans 17 amino acids. V was cut by 4 bases and J by 0 bases, with 18 bases left in between. CDR3 sequence reads: CASSPAGATSSTDTQYF. The CDR3 region has the DNA TGTGCCAGCAGCCCCGCGGGGGCTACGTCGAGCACAGATACGCAGTATTTT.

The CDR3 is CASSRGGLAFF. The CDR3, as DNA: TGTGCCAGCAGCCGAGGGGGCCTAGCTTTCTTT. The chain links TRBV14 to TRBJ1-1, with 7 nucleotides matching TRBD1. The CDR3 length is 11 residues. J was trimmed by 10 bases and V by 4 bases; bases with no gene match: 3. Germline V CDR1 and CDR2: SGHDN, FVKESK.

By frequency in the sample, this clone is large. The V call is TRBV5-6, the J call TRBJ2-3; 14 bases agree with TRBD2. Germline CDR1 and CDR2: SGHDT and YYEEEE. This CDR3 is 16 amino acids long. V was clipped by 5 bases and J by 4 bases; unmatched bases: 6. CDR3 loop: CASRSGLAGVADTQYF. In DNA form, the CDR3 reads TGTGCCAGCAGATCGGGACTAGCGGGAGTCGCAGATACGCAGTATTTT.

This chain links TRBV6-1 with TRBJ1-4; 7 nucleotides agree with TRBD1. CDR1 MNHNS and CDR2 SASEGT come from the germline V gene. CDR3 size: 14 residues. The trim removed 1 base at V and 4 bases at J, leaving 0 bases unmatched. The DNA for the CDR3 is TGTGCCAGCAGTGAAGGACAGGGTAATGAAAAACTGTTTTTT. Protein sequence: CASSEGQGNEKLFF.

This clone was seen once. The chain joins TRBV6-4 to TRBJ2-1; D might be TRBD2 (5 bases). V dropped 5 bases and J dropped 4 bases, with 9 bases sitting between them. The CDR3 has 13 amino acids. In germline, CDR1 is MRHNA, CDR2 SNTAGT. CDR3 residues: CASSSGSYNEQFF. CDR3 in DNA: TGTGCCAGCAGTTCGGGAAGTTACAATGAGCAGTTCTTC.

This sequence joins TRBV4-1 and TRBJ2-7; D is unresolved. Trimming shortened V by 0 bases and J by 5 bases, and 14 bases separated the two germline ends. CDR3 length: 15 amino acids. Per the germline V gene, CDR1 is MGHRA and CDR2 is YSYEKL. DNA of the CDR3: TGCGCCAGCAGCCAAGAGGGAAGGTCGTGGGACGAGCAGTACTTC. Translated: CASSQEGRSWDEQYF.